These 21 T cell receptor beta chains were sequenced from one sample in a study of identical twins' blood T cells. TCRdb ran MiXCR on the 5' RACE reads and lists one entry per CDR3 protein. The sample yields hundreds of thousands of distinct CDR3 sequences, 28% seen once. The sequencing input was PBMCs. These receptors were collected from a woman between 18 and 55 years old in good health.

Ten or more counts support this clonotype. V and J are TRBV18 and TRBJ1-5, with D tentatively TRBD1 (6 bases). V lost 8 bases to trimming and J lost 4 bases, with 18 bases between them. The CDR3 is 15 residues long. Germline loops: CDR1 KGHSH, CDR2 LQKENI. The CDR3 nucleotides are TGTGCCAGCAGCCCCGAGGGCAGGGGAAATCAGCCCCAGCATTTT. Encoded protein: CASSPEGRGNQPQHF.

This chain links TRBV20-1 with TRBJ1-5; TRBD1 might be the D (5 bases). V was clipped by 6 bases and J by 0 bases, with 15 bases between them. Looked up from germline, CDR1 is DFQATT and CDR2 is SNEGSKA (reference sequence). The CDR3 covers 15 residues. The CDR3 DNA sequence: TGCAGTGCCATGGGGGGGTGGGATAGCAATCAGCCCCAGCATTTT. Protein product: CSAMGGWDSNQPQHF.

V is TRBV29-1 and J is TRBJ2-3; the D is unclear. The CDR3 sequence is 16 residues long. V lost 3 bases and J lost 2, with 18 bases in between. The germline gives CDR1 SQVTM, CDR2 ANQGSEA. CDR3 residues: CSVEGYWQAHTDTQYF. The DNA for the CDR3 is TGCAGCGTTGAGGGTTATTGGCAGGCCCACACAGATACGCAGTATTTT.

Remarks on this clonotype: Given a much more abundant clone one base away, this may be a read error. This chain links TRBV5-6 with TRBJ1-4; D gene unclear. With 4 bases removed from V and 3 bases from J, the gap between germline ends came to 7 bases. This CDR3 comprises 13 residues. Looked up from germline, CDR1 is SGHDT and CDR2 is YYEEEE. DNA of the CDR3: TGTGCCAGCAGCATAGGGTCTAATGAAAAACTGTTTTTT. Protein: CASSIGSNEKLFF.

V is TRBV20-1 and J is TRBJ1-2; no clear D. The germline V gene has CDR1 DFQATT and CDR2 SNEGSKA (reference sequence). The CDR3 consists of 11 residues. V lost 3 bases and J lost 7, with 9 bases in between. As DNA, the CDR3 is TGCAGTGCTAGCAGGTTATCTGGCTACACCTTC. Residues: CSASRLSGYTF.

The V call is TRBV14, the J call TRBJ2-1, with unresolved D. Per the germline V gene, CDR1 is SGHDN and CDR2 is FVKESK. Trimming pared 1 base from V and 2 bases from J, leaving 15 bases between. This CDR3 contains 17 residues. For the CDR3, the DNA is TGTGCCAGCAGCCAAGGTAAAGTCGTTGTCCCCTACAATGAGCAGTTCTTC. Its protein is CASSQGKVVVPYNEQFF.

V and J are TRBV19 and TRBJ1-2, with no clear D. V was cut by 9 bases and J by 2 bases, with 25 bases left in between. CDR1 is LNHDA and CDR2 is SQIVND in the germline V gene (reference sequence). The CDR3 sequence is 17 residues long. The CDR3 region is CASETEIKPGKNYGYTF. The CDR3, as DNA: TGTGCCAGCGAGACTGAAATAAAACCGGGGAAAAACTATGGCTACACCTTC.

In the case of this clonotype: A much more abundant neighbour one base away suggests this may be a read error. The chain couples TRBV2 to TRBJ1-5, with D perhaps TRBD1 (6 bases). Germline loops: CDR1 SNHLY, CDR2 FYNNEI. The CDR3 spans 14 residues. V lost 5 bases to trimming and J lost 3 bases, with 11 bases between them. This CDR3 is CASSYRDINQPQHF. The CDR3 DNA reads TGTGCCAGCAGTTACCGGGACATCAATCAGCCCCAGCATTTT. Full variable domain (remainder filled in from reference TRBV2 and TRBJ1-5): EPEVTQTPSHQVTQMGQEVILRCVPISNHLYFYWYRQILGQKVEFLVSFYNNEISEKSEIFDDQFSVERPDGSNFTLKIRSTKLEDSAMYFCASSYRDINQPQHFGDGTRLSIL.

V is TRBV28 and J is TRBJ1-2; D is perhaps TRBD1 (6 bases). V dropped 5 bases and J dropped 4 bases, with 17 bases sitting between them. Germline CDR1 MDHEN, CDR2 SYDVKM. This CDR3 region has 15 residues. DNA of the CDR3: TGTGCCAGCAGTCCAGGGGACACCATGGCCTATGGCTACACCTTC. This translates into CASSPGDTMAYGYTF.

This clonotype occurred a few times. This sequence joins TRBV5-6 and TRBJ2-5; TRBD2 is a possible D gene (6 bases). CDR3 length equals 14 residues. The germline CDR1 and CDR2 sequences are SGHDT and YYEEEE. Trimming removed 3 bases at V and 4 bases at J, with 13 bases between. As DNA, the CDR3 is TGTGCCAGCAGCTGGACTACTACGGCAGAGACCCAGTACTTC. Its translation is CASSWTTTAETQYF.

The chain carries TRBV10-3 and TRBJ2-3, with 8 nucleotides matching TRBD2. Germline lookup yields CDR1 ENHRY and CDR2 SYGVKD. The CDR3 is made up of 19 amino acids. After removal of 0 bases from V and 4 bases from J, the junction contained 15 bases not matched to a gene. The CDR3 DNA follows: TGTGCCATCAGTGAGTCATCGGGACTAGTCAAGGCGGTGCCAGATACGCAGTATTTT. Amino acids: CAISESSGLVKAVPDTQYF.

This chain uses TRBV6-6 with TRBJ1-1, with D tentatively TRBD1 (5 bases). The V gene's germline CDR1 is MNHNY and CDR2 SVGAGI (reference sequence). The CDR3 consists of 14 residues. V lost 7 bases to trimming and J lost 3 bases, with 15 bases between them. In nucleotides, the CDR3 is TGTGCCAGCACCCCTGGACATTTGGACACTGAAGCTTTCTTT. Translated: CASTPGHLDTEAFF.

This clonotype was seen only a few times. The CDR3 DNA reads TGTGCCAGCAATGTAGGACAACCCGGGGAGCTGTTTTTT. It yields the protein CASNVGQPGELFF. The V and J genes are TRBV2 and TRBJ2-2; possible D gene TRBD1, 5 bases. Germline-derived CDR1 and CDR2 are SNHLY and FYNNEI. The CDR3 covers 13 residues. V shed 7 bases and J shed 6 bases, with 12 bases lying between them.

Many counts were recorded for this clonotype. This chain uses TRBV27 with TRBJ2-2; D is unclear. The CDR3 runs to 14 residues. Germline V gene lookup returns CDR1 MNHEY and CDR2 SMNVEV (reference sequence). Trimming stripped 6 bases from V and 1 base from J, with 9 bases between. The CDR3 here is CASRFQRNTGELFF. CDR3 DNA sequence: TGTGCCAGCAGGTTTCAGAGGAACACCGGGGAGCTGTTTTTT.

The genes are TRBV14 and TRBJ2-2; D is undetermined. With 0 bases removed from V and 1 base from J, the gap between germline ends came to 6 bases. The CDR3 runs 15 residues. Germline values: CDR1 SGHDN, CDR2 FVKESK. The CDR3 is CASSQEILNTGELFF. In DNA, the CDR3 is TGTGCCAGCAGCCAAGAGATTCTGAACACCGGGGAGCTGTTTTTT. Full variable domain (outside the CDR3, taken from reference TRBV14 and TRBJ2-2): EAGVTQFPSHSVIEKGQTVTLRCDPISGHDNLYWYRRVMGKEIKFLLHFVKESKQDESGMPNNRFLAERTGGTYSTLKVQPAELEDSGVYFCASSQEILNTGELFFGEGSRLTVL.

A remark on this clonotype: A much larger clone sits a single nucleotide away, making a read error possible. The chain combines TRBV5-1 with TRBJ2-2, with 7 bases lining up with TRBD1. Germline V lookup: CDR1 SGHRS, CDR2 YFSETQ. CDR3 length equals 16 residues. V shed 1 base and J 4 bases; nucleotides not matched to a gene: 7. The CDR3 is CASSLSRDSFTGELFF. In DNA, the CDR3 is TGCGCCAGCAGCTTGTCTCGGGACAGTTTCACCGGGGAGCTGTTTTTT.

This clonotype came up a few times. In DNA form, the CDR3 reads TGCAGCGTTGAAGAGGGAGACACCGGGGAGCTGTTTTTT. Its translation: CSVEEGDTGELFF. This chain links TRBV29-1 with TRBJ2-2, with D possibly being TRBD2 (5 bases). CDR1 and CDR2 (germline): SQVTM, ANQGSEA. With 0 bases removed from V and 3 bases from J, the gap between germline ends came to 5 bases. The CDR3 is made up of 13 amino acids.

The rearrangement links TRBV24-1 to TRBJ2-2, with D possibly TRBD2 on 6 matching bases. Trimming shortened V by 6 bases and J by 8 bases, and 15 bases separated the two germline ends. Germline CDR1 and CDR2: KGHDR and SFDVKD. The CDR3 is 14 residues long. DNA of the CDR3: TGTGCCACCAGTCGTCGAGGAGGGGCTGGGGAGCTGTTTTTT. It specifies CATSRRGGAGELFF.

This chain uses TRBV20-1 with TRBJ2-3; a weak D match, TRBD2 (5 bases). Per the germline V gene, CDR1 is DFQATT and CDR2 is SNEGSKA (reference sequence). The V gene lost 5 bases and the J gene lost 8 bases, with 11 bases spanning the gap. CDR3 length: 11 amino acids. CDR3 region: CSAGGGGTQYF. The CDR3 nucleotides are TGCAGTGCTGGCGGCGGAGGTACGCAGTATTTT.

The chain couples TRBV19 to TRBJ2-2, with TRBD1 as a possible D gene (5 bases). V dropped 2 bases and J dropped 4 bases, with 11 bases sitting between them. Germline CDR1 is LNHDA and CDR2 is SQIVND (reference sequence). The CDR3 runs to 15 residues. CDR3 protein: CASSITIGATGELFF. The CDR3 region has the DNA TGTGCCAGTAGTATAACTATAGGGGCCACCGGGGAGCTGTTTTTT.

This clonotype was counted only a few times. The CDR3 DNA sequence: TGTGCCAGCAGTTATATGACAGGGGATGAGCAGTTCTTC. Its protein is CASSYMTGDEQFF. The chain uses TRBV6-5 and TRBJ2-1; 8 positions agree with TRBD1. Germline V gene lookup returns CDR1 MNHEY and CDR2 SVGAGI. The CDR3 covers 13 residues. V lost 3 bases and J lost 8; bases outside the gene matches: 3.